One and the same sample provided the 19 T cell receptor beta chains below, sequenced in a study of beta chain features in type 1 diabetes. Every isolated RNA sample was fully reverse transcribed, so sequencing captured expressed TCRB transcripts. Sequencing used immunoSEQ multiplex PCR; TCRdb keeps in-frame clones, though not all of them. The repertoire has about 330,000 clones, 8% to 13% of them found once; the top ten carry approximately 0.016%. What was sequenced was naive CD4+ T cells from blood. The receptors derive from a woman aged 25 to 39 in good health.

This clone has more than one count but fewer than ten. The chain links TRBV9 to TRBJ1-3; 7 bases match TRBD1. The CDR3 length is 14 residues. Trimming at V came to 3 bases and at J to 0 bases, leaving 0 bases not matched to a gene. CDR1 is SGDLS, CDR2 YYNGEE, per germline. CDR3 protein: CASSGQGSGNTIYF. As DNA, the CDR3 is TGTGCCAGCAGCGGACAGGGCTCTGGAAACACCATATATTTT. The complete variable domain, with remaining parts taken from reference TRBV9 and TRBJ1-3, reads DSGVTQTPKHLITATGQRVTLRCSPRSGDLSVYWYQQSLDQGLQFLIQYYNGEERAKGNILERFSAQQFPDLHSELNLSSLELGDSALYFCASSGQGSGNTIYFGEGSWLTVV.

This clone was seen only a few times. The chain uses TRBV21-1 and TRBJ2-7; the table names TRBD2, a call not compared with the DNA. TRBV21-1 is a listed pseudogene. This CDR3 is 14 amino acids long. This CDR3 is CASSKLRFSYEQYF. The CDR3 nucleotides are TGTGCCAGCAGCAAATTGCGCTTCTCCTACGAGCAGTACTTC.

This rearrangement joins TRBV21-1 to TRBJ2-3; the table gives TRBD2 as D, unverified against the DNA. TRBV21-1 is listed as a pseudogene. The CDR3 length is 14 residues. This chain's CDR3 is CASSKWQGRYDGGF. In nucleotides, the CDR3 is TGTGCCAGCAGCAAATGGCAGGGACGATACGACGGGGGTTTT.

The chain carries TRBV9 and TRBJ1-1; a weak D match, TRBD1 (6 bases). Germline assignment: CDR1 SGDLS and CDR2 YYNGEE. Trimming pared 4 bases from V and 4 bases from J, leaving 11 bases between. CDR3 length: 13 residues. The CDR3 DNA reads as TGTGCCAGCAGCTCCGGACAGCGCACTGAAGCTTTCTTT. It yields the protein CASSSGQRTEAFF.

The chain recombines TRBV18 with TRBJ1-1; 8 bases align to TRBD1. Trimming removed 3 bases from V and 5 bases from J; junction bases left unmatched: 8. Per the germline V gene, CDR1 is KGHSH and CDR2 is LQKENI. The CDR3 runs 15 residues. CDR3 nucleotide sequence: TGTGCCAGCTCACCTCTACAGGGGGATGGGACTGAAGCTTTCTTT. This sequence encodes CASSPLQGDGTEAFF.

Here the CDR3 reads CASSARLAGVRSDEQFF. In DNA form, the CDR3 reads TGTGCCAGCAGCGCACGTCTAGCGGGAGTCAGATCGGATGAGCAGTTCTTC. This sequence joins TRBV9 and TRBJ2-1, with TRBD2 matching over 10 bases. V was pared by 3 bases and J by 8 bases, with 14 bases of the junction left unmatched. Germline assignment: CDR1 SGDLS and CDR2 YYNGEE. The CDR3 length is 17 residues.

The sample holds a few counts of this clone. This rearrangement joins TRBV4-2 to TRBJ2-7, with a weak D call TRBD1 (6 bases). The V gene's germline CDR1 is LGHNA and CDR2 YNFKEQ. The CDR3 is 15 amino acids. V gave up 2 bases and J gave up 5 bases, with 16 bases separating them. CDR3 protein: CASSQFHRAGHEQYF. DNA of the CDR3: TGTGCCAGCAGCCAATTTCACAGGGCAGGGCACGAGCAGTACTTC.

This clone was counted a few times. The rearrangement uses TRBV7-2 and TRBJ1-5; 7 nucleotides align to TRBD1. V shed 2 bases and J 6 bases; nucleotides not matched to a gene: 10. Germline CDR1 reads SGHTA; CDR2 reads FQGNSA. The CDR3 contains 16 residues. The CDR3 DNA follows: TGTGCCAGCAGCTTATTCATAGACAGGGAAGGTCAGCCCCAGCATTTT. Residues: CASSLFIDREGQPQHF.

This sequence joins TRBV7-9 and TRBJ1-2; 8 positions agree with TRBD1. Germline V gene sequence: CDR1 SEHNR, CDR2 FQNEAQ (reference sequence). The CDR3 has 15 residues. The trim removed 0 bases at V and 6 bases at J, leaving 6 bases unmatched. The CDR3 region has the DNA TGTGCCAGCAGCTTAGCGGGACAGGAGTCCAATGGCTACACCTTC. Protein product: CASSLAGQESNGYTF.

The gene calls are TRBV30 and TRBJ1-2; no reliable D call. Germline values: CDR1 GTSNPN, CDR2 SVGIG (reference sequence). The CDR3 has 15 residues. Trimming removed 5 bases at V and 5 bases at J, with 21 bases between. The CDR3: CAWAASRGSRYGYTF. The CDR3 DNA is TGTGCCTGGGCCGCCTCCCGGGGAAGTAGATATGGCTACACCTTC.

This chain uses TRBV25-1 with TRBJ1-1; D is possibly TRBD1 (5 bases). The V and J ends lost 1 base and 0 bases respectively, with 12 bases between them. The CDR3 has 16 residues. CDR1 and CDR2 (germline): MGHDK, SYGVNS. The CDR3: CASSESATGMNTEAFF. The CDR3 DNA reads TGTGCCAGCAGTGAATCCGCAACAGGCATGAACACTGAAGCTTTCTTT.

In the case of this clone: Other DNA variants within this sample encode the same CDR3. The chain couples TRBV5-1 to TRBJ2-7; TRBD1 matches 8 bases. The junction had 5 bases not matched to a gene; V was cut back by 4 bases and J by 2 bases. The CDR3 consists of 14 residues. Germline V gene sequence: CDR1 SGHRS, CDR2 YFSETQ. The CDR3 DNA follows: TGCGCCAGCAGCCTGGGACAGGTGACCTACGAGCAGTACTTC. It yields the protein CASSLGQVTYEQYF.

V is TRBV5-4 and J is TRBJ2-7, with TRBD2 as a possible D gene (5 bases). CDR1 is SGHNT and CDR2 is YYREEE in the germline V gene (reference sequence). The CDR3 consists of 14 residues. Trimming pared 3 bases from V and 1 base from J, leaving 11 bases between. The CDR3 region is CASSWTPLSYEQYF. The CDR3 DNA reads as TGTGCCAGCAGCTGGACTCCTTTGTCCTACGAGCAGTACTTC.

This clone was observed a handful of times. CDR3 in amino acids: CASSIKETQYF. The CDR3 DNA reads TGTGCCAGCAGCATAAAAGAGACCCAGTACTTC. The V gene is TRBV5-6, the J gene TRBJ2-5; D is unclear. With 4 bases removed from V and 3 bases from J, the gap between germline ends came to 4 bases. The CDR3 covers 11 residues. CDR1 SGHDT and CDR2 YYEEEE come from the germline V gene.

This clone showed up just a few times. The genes are TRBV6-1 and TRBJ1-1, with TRBD1 matching 8 bases. The CDR3 has 14 amino acids. In germline, CDR1 is MNHNS, CDR2 SASEGT. V lost 3 bases to trimming and J lost 5 bases; unmatched junction nucleotides: 5. The CDR3 is CASSERTGITEAFF. In DNA form, the CDR3 reads TGTGCCAGCAGTGAGAGGACAGGGATAACTGAAGCTTTCTTT.

This clone occurred a few times. The chain employs TRBV4-2 and TRBJ1-2; weak D call: TRBD1 (6 bases). Germline V gene sequence: CDR1 LGHNA, CDR2 YNFKEQ. Between the trimmed V and J ends, which lost 2 bases and 2 bases, there was a span of 9 bases. This CDR3 has 14 amino acids. CDR3 in DNA: TGTGCCAGCAGCCAACCGGACAGAAACTATGGCTACACCTTC. Translating it yields CASSQPDRNYGYTF.

This chain connects TRBV29-1 to TRBJ2-5; D perhaps matches TRBD1 (7 bases). This CDR3 region has 14 residues. CDR1 and CDR2 from the germline V gene are SQVTM and ANQGSEA. Trimming took off 6 bases at V and 5 bases at J, with 19 bases between the two ends. The CDR3 DNA is TGCAGCGTCAACATAGGGGGCGCGGGGGAGACCCAGTACTTC. It yields the protein CSVNIGGAGETQYF.

CDR3 amino acids: CASSEDFNNEQFF. In DNA, the CDR3 is TGTGCCAGCAGTGAGGACTTCAACAATGAGCAGTTCTTC. This rearrangement joins TRBV28 to TRBJ2-1, with a possible D match to TRBD2 (5 bases). The CDR3 runs to 13 residues. The germline gives CDR1 MDHEN, CDR2 SYDVKM. The ends were cut back, 5 bases at V and 5 bases at J, with 10 bases in the middle.

The CDR3 DNA reads as TGTGCCAGCAGGGGAGGGGGGACCTACGAGCAGTACTTC. Protein: CASRGGGTYEQYF. The rearrangement joins TRBV7-2 to TRBJ2-7; D is possibly TRBD2 (7 bases). Germline V gene sequence: CDR1 SGHTA, CDR2 FQGNSA. V shed 6 bases and J shed 2 bases, with 11 bases lying between them. The CDR3 has 13 residues. The full variable domain, rest sourced from reference TRBV7-2 and TRBJ2-7, is GAGVSQSPSNKVTEKGKDVELRCDPISGHTALYWYRQSLGQGLEFLIYFQGNSAPDKSGLPSDRFSAERTGGSVSTLTIQRTQQEDSAVYLCASRGGGTYEQYFGPGTRLTVT.